This TCR beta chain was captured in a study of shared clonotypes between healthy human individuals. Overall study results and limits: It was anticipated that sequencing depth would influence how many clonotypes donors shared. Clonotypes that were shared across a handful of donors made up around 5% of naive CD4 clonotypes.

Several immunoSEQ plates received, in even portions, the genomic DNA of each subset. This table comes from immunoSEQ multiplex PCR, and its TCRdb copy is limited to in-frame clones, with some not included. Altogether roughly 2.2 million clones are present, under 95% being singletons, with the ten largest covering approximately 0.39%. From germline, CDR1 is SGHNT and CDR2 YYREEE (reference sequence). The V gene end was trimmed by 4 bases and the J gene end by 2 bases; junction bases not matched to a gene: 8. The CDR3 loop spans 17 amino acids. This clone was counted once. The target antigen is unknown.

V is TRBV5-4 and J is TRBJ2-3; 12 bases agree with TRBD2. The clonotype originates from a man between 18 and 35 years old in good health. Some clones in this sample may be carry-over from other donors' samples. Sequencing was performed on naive CD4+ T cells from PBMCs. The subset here: CD45RA+ positively selected. CDR3 region: CASSAPGLAGFTDTQYF. The CDR3 DNA follows: TGTGCCAGCAGCGCCCCGGGACTAGCGGGTTTCACAGATACGCAGTATTTT.